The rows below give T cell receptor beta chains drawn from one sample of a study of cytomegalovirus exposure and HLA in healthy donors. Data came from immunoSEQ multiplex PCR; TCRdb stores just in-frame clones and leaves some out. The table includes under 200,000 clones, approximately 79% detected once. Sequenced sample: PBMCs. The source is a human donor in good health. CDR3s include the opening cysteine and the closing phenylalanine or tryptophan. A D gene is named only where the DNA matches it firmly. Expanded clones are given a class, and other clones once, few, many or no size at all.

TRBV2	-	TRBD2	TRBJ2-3	TGTGCCAGCAAGAAGACTAGCGGGGGCACAGATACGCAGTATTTT	CASKKTSGGTDTQYF
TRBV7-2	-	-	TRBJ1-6	TGTGCCAGCAGCTCCGGGCCCAGGGGTTCACCCCTCCACTTT	CASSSGPRGSPLHF
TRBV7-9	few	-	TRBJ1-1	TGTGCCAGCAGCAAAACGGGTGATACTGAAGCTTTCTTT	CASSKTGDTEAFF
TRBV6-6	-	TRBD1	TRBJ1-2	TGTGCCAGCAGTTACCCCCCGGGACAGGGCAGAGGCTACACCTTC	CASSYPPGQGRGYTF
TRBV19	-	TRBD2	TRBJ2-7	TGTGCCACCCGGACTAGCGGGGGCACCTACGAGCAGTACTTC	CATRTSGGTYEQYF
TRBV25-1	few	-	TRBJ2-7	TGTGCCAGCAGTGATAATAAGGGGCAGAGATACGAGCAGTACTTC	CASSDNKGQRYEQYF
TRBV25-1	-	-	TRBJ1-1	TGTGCCAGTATGTATACTGAAGCTTTCTTT	CASMYTEAFF
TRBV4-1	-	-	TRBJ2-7	TGCGCCAGCAGCCTTACAGACACCCTCTCCTACGAGCAGTACTTC	CASSLTDTLSYEQYF
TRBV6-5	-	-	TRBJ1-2	TGTGCCAGCAGAGGAAGGGGAGGCCCGATCTATGGCTACACCTTC	CASRGRGGPIYGYTF
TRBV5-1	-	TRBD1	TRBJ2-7	TGCGCCAGCAGCTGGACAGGGCCCCCGAACGAGCAGTACTTC	CASSWTGPPNEQYF
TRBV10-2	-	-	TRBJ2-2	TGCGCCAGCCAGGGTGAGAGAACCGGGGAGCTGTTTTTT	CASQGERTGELFF
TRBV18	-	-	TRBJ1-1	TGTGCCAGCTCACCACAAACAGTGCAAGACACTGAAGCTTTCTTT	CASSPQTVQDTEAFF
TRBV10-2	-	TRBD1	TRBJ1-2	TGCGCCACCCGGACCACAGGGGGCGACTACTATGGCTACACCTTC	CATRTTGGDYYGYTF
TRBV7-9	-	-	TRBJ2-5	TGTGCCAGCAGCTTAGAGGGGGACACTAACTCTCAAGAGACCCAGTACTTC	CASSLEGDTNSQETQYF
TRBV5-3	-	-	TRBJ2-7	TGTGCCAGAAGCTTGGCTCTGGACGGGGCCTACGAGCAGTACTTC	CARSLALDGAYEQYF
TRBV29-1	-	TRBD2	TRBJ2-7	TGCAGCGTTGAACTAGCGGGGGTGTACGAGCAGTACTTC	CSVELAGVYEQYF
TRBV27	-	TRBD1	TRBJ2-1	TGTGCCAGCAGTCCCCGGGACAGACCTAACAATGAGCAGTTCTTC	CASSPRDRPNNEQFF
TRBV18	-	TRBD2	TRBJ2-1	TGTGCCAGCTCACCACCGGCTAGCGGGGGAATCAATGAGCAGTTCTTC	CASSPPASGGINEQFF
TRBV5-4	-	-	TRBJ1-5	TGTGCCAGCAGCTTGGCGTCCACAACCCAGCCCCAGCATTTT	CASSLASTTQPQHF
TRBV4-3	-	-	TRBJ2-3	TGCGCCAGCAGCCAAGCTGAGGGCACAGATACGCAGTATTTT	CASSQAEGTDTQYF
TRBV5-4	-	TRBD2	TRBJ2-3	TGTGCCAGCAGCTTGCGCGGGGGAACAGATACGCAGTATTTT	CASSLRGGTDTQYF
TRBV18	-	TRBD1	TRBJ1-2	TGTGCCAGCTCACCCGCGACAGGGATCTATGGCTACACCTTC	CASSPATGIYGYTF
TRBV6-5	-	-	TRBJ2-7	TGTGCCAGCAGTTCTGGACTCACCCACGAGCAGTACTTC	CASSSGLTHEQYF
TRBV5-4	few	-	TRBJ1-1	TGTGCCAGCAGCCCGGTGGGGGGTGAAGCTTTCTTT	CASSPVGGEAFF
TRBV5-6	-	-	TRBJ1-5	TGTGCCAGCAGCCCTGGTTGGGCGCGCAATCAGCCCCAGCATTTT	CASSPGWARNQPQHF
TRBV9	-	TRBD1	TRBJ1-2	TGTGCCAGCAGCGCAAACCCCCGGGACAGACACTATGGCTACACCTTC	CASSANPRDRHYGYTF
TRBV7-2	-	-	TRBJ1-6	TGTGCCAGCAGCCTGCGGGTCTCCAATTCACCCCTCCACTTT	CASSLRVSNSPLHF
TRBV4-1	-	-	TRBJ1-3	TGCGCCAGCAGCCAAGATACAGGCGGGATAAACACCATATATTTT	CASSQDTGGINTIYF
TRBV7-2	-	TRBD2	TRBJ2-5	TGTGCCAGCAGCTTGTCACGGGGGGAAGAGACCCAGTACTTC	CASSLSRGEETQYF
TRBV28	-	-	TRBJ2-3	TGTGCCAGCAGGCCAGACCCACAGGGTTGGGTATGGTATTTT	CASRPDPQGWVWYF
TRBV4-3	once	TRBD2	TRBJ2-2	TGCGCCAGCAGCCCCAGAGAGTGGAGCGGGGGGCACACCGGGGAGCTGTTTTTT	CASSPREWSGGHTGELFF
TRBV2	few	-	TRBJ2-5	TGTGCCAGCAGTGACCCTTCCGGCCAAGAGACCCAGTACTTC	CASSDPSGQETQYF
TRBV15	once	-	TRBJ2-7	TGTGCCACCAGCGCACACTCCTACGAGCAGTACTTC	CATSAHSYEQYF
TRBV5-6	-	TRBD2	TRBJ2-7	TGTGCCAGCAGCTTGGGGGGACTAGCGGGGGCAGGGGGGCAGTACTTC	CASSLGGLAGAGGQYF
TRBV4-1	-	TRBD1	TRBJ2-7	TGCGCCAGCAGCCTGGGACAGGGGGGCTACGAGCAGTACTTC	CASSLGQGGYEQYF
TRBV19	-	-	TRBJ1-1	TGTGCCAGTAGTATAGTGAAAGGGGTCCCTGAAGCTTTCTTT	CASSIVKGVPEAFF
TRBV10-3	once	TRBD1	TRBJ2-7	TGTGCCATCAGGGGGACAGGGGACGAGCAGTACTTC	CAIRGTGDEQYF
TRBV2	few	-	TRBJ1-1	TGTGCCAGCAGGGGGGAGGTAGCGTCCACTGAAGCTTTCTTT	CASRGEVASTEAFF
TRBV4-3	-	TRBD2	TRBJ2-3	TGCGCCAGCAGCCAAGAGAGGGCGGGGGGGCCAACCGATACGCAGTATTTT	CASSQERAGGPTDTQYF
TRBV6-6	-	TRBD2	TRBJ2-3	TGTGCCAGCAAGACTAGCGGGGGGGCCCCTCCAGATACGCAGTATTTT	CASKTSGGAPPDTQYF
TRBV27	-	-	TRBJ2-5	TGTGCCAGCAGTTCCTTTCTACGGGGGGCGTCCCAAGAGACCCAGTACTTC	CASSSFLRGASQETQYF
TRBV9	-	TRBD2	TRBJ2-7	TGTGCCAGCAGCAGGACTAGCGTTTCCCACGAGCAGTACTTC	CASSRTSVSHEQYF
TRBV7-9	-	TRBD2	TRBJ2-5	TGTGCCAGCAGCCCCCCGGGACTAGCGGAGTTAGAGACCCAGTACTTC	CASSPPGLAELETQYF
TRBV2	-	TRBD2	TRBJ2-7	TGTGCCAGCATACAGAATCCGGGGGGGCAGTACTTC	CASIQNPGGQYF
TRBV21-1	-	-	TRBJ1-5	TGTGCCAGCAGCAAAGTTCGGGTGGAGGTCGTATATCAGCCCCAGCATTTT	CASSKVRVEVVYQPQHF
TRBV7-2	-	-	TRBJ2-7	TGTGCCAGCAGCTTAGTTCGCGGGGTTGTCTACGAGCAGTACTTC	CASSLVRGVVYEQYF
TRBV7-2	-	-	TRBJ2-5	TGTGCCAGCAGCTTAGTTGTCAGGGAGACCCAGTACTTC	CASSLVVRETQYF
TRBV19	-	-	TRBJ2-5	TGTGCCAGTAGTATAGATTTGAGGTCGGGAGAGACCCAGTACTTC	CASSIDLRSGETQYF
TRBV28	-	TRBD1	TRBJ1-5	TGTGCCAGCGGTGACGACAGGGGTAGCAATCAGCCCCAGCATTTT	CASGDDRGSNQPQHF
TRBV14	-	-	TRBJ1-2	TGTGCCAGCAGCGGACAACAAGACGATGGCTACACCTTC	CASSGQQDDGYTF
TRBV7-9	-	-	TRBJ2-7	TGTTCCAGCAGCTCCCTCTGGAGAGAGCAGTACTTC	CSSSSLWREQYF
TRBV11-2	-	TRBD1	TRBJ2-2	TGTGCCAGCAGCTTAGGACAGGGATCCGGGGAGCTGTTTTTT	CASSLGQGSGELFF
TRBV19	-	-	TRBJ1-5	TGTGCCAGTAGTATACCATCGGGGGACGTCAGCAATCAGCCCCAGCATTTT	CASSIPSGDVSNQPQHF
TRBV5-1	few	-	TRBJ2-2	TGCGCCAGCAGGGACTTATCGAACACCGGGGAGCTGTTTTTT	CASRDLSNTGELFF
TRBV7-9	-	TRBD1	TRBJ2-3	TGTGCCAGCAGCCCCTGGACAGGGAAAAGCACAGATACGCAGTATTTT	CASSPWTGKSTDTQYF
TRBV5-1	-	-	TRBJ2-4	TGCGCCAGCAGCTTTGGGACACGGCTAGCCAAAAACATTCAGTACTTC	CASSFGTRLAKNIQYF
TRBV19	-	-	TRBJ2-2	TGTGCCAGTAGAAGTACAGGGAACACCGGGGAGCTGTTTTTT	CASRSTGNTGELFF
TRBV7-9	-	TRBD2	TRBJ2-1	TGTGCCAGCAGCTTACTAGCGGGGGATTACAATGAGCAGTTCTTC	CASSLLAGDYNEQFF
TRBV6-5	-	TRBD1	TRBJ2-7	TGTGCCAGCAGCCGACAGGGGGCTGTCTACGAGCAGTACTTC	CASSRQGAVYEQYF